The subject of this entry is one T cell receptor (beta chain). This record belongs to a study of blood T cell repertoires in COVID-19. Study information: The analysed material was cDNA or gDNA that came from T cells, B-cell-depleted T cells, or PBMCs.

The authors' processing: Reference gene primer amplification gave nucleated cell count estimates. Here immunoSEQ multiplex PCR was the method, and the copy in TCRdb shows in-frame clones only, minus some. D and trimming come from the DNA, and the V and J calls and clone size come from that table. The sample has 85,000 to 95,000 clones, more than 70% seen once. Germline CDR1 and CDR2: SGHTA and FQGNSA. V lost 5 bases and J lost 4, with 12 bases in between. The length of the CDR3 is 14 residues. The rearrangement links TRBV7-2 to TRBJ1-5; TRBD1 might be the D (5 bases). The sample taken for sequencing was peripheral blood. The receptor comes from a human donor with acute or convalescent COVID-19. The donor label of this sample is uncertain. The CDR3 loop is CASSRDSQNQPQHF. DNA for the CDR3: TGTGCCAGCAGCCGTGACAGTCAGAATCAGCCCCAGCATTTT.